Described below is a single TCR beta chain sequence and its context. Its antigen is unknown. These data come from a study of OX40 agonist ivuxolimab in advanced cancers. At the level of the study: Administration of intravenous ivuxolimab to patients occurred every 2 weeks at 0.01 to 10 mg/kg. Eligibility admitted prior anti-PD-1, anti-PD-L1 or anti-CTLA-4 therapy; about 42% had some. Partial response was recorded in three patients: one hepatocellular carcinoma and two cutaneous melanoma cases.

V was pared by 5 bases and J by 5 bases, with 5 bases of the junction left unmatched. Germline CDR1 MNHGY, CDR2 SVAAGI. There are 14 residues in the CDR3. Sequenced by immunoSEQ multiplex PCR; TCRdb stores in-frame clones only, minus some. The top ten hold approximately 32% of the sample, which has under 40,000 clones, about 87% seen once. Broader study findings: Compared with others, partial responders at 0.1-3.0 mg/kg displayed clonal expansion among the lowest.

This sample comprised CD4+ or CD8+ T cells sorted from blood, obtained in a trial of the OX40 agonist ivuxolimab. This sequence was found in an adult with an advanced solid tumor such as melanoma, head and neck, liver or kidney cancer. The V call is TRBV6-9, the J call TRBJ1-4; 7 nucleotides align to TRBD1. The CDR3 protein is CASSLGQKNEKLFF. As DNA, the CDR3 is TGTGCCAGCAGTCTGGGACAGAAAAATGAAAAACTGTTTTTT.